These 3 T cell receptor beta chains share one sample of origin, sequenced in a study of CD8 T cells in Susac syndrome. Reverse transcription of about 0.5 to 1 ug RNA was carried out with random hexamers. Using its own MiXCR run on the immunoSEQ multiplex PCR reads, TCRdb lists one record per CDR3 protein. The sample includes around 140,000 distinct CDR3 sequences, approximately 95% of them seen just once. The source material was CD4+ T cells from PBMCs. The receptors stem from a human donor with Susac syndrome.

A single count supports this clonotype. This rearrangement joins TRBV2 to TRBJ2-1, with D tentatively TRBD1 or TRBD2 (5 bases each). The CDR3 loop spans 11 amino acids. V lost 3 bases to trimming and J lost 11 bases, with 8 bases between them. CDR1 and CDR2 (germline): SNHLY, FYNNEI. In nucleotides, the CDR3 is TGTGCCAGCAGTGAGAGGGGCCAGCAGTTCTTC. Translating gives CASSERGQQFF.

The chain links TRBV6-1 to TRBJ2-7; D is possibly TRBD1 or TRBD2 (5 bases each). CDR3 length: 13 amino acids. Trimming removed 10 bases from V and 2 bases from J, with 15 bases in between. Looked up from germline, CDR1 is MNHNS and CDR2 is SASEGT. CDR3 DNA: TGTGCCATAAGTCGTTGGGGGACCTACGAGCAGTACTTC. Translating gives CAISRWGTYEQYF.

The rearrangement uses TRBV25-1 and TRBJ1-5; possibly TRBD1 for D (6 bases). This CDR3 has 15 residues. Germline CDR1 is MGHDK and CDR2 is SYGVNS. V lost 4 bases, J lost 5 bases, and 15 bases lay in between. The CDR3 DNA follows: TGTGCCAGCAGTGGGAGCGATACAGGGTATCAGCCCCAGCATTTT. Its protein product is CASSGSDTGYQPQHF.